The TCR beta chain under discussion was sequenced for a study of T cell responses to AZD1222 COVID-19 vaccine. The germline V gene encodes CDR1 SGDLS and CDR2 YYNGEE. V was cut by 0 bases and J by 5 bases, with 11 bases left in between. This CDR3 contains 14 residues. Assay: immunoSEQ multiplex PCR; the TCRdb copy retains only in-frame clones and omits some. The sample yields about 120,000 clones, over 70% seen once. This chain connects TRBV9 to TRBJ2-5, with D tentatively TRBD2 (6 bases). The material was peripheral blood, obtained on day 0 of AZD1222 vaccination. The receptor comes from an adult in good health. DNA for the CDR3: TGTGCCAGCAGCGTAGGGGGAGCGGGCGAGACCCAGTACTTC. Its protein product is CASSVGGAGETQYF.